Listed here are 20 T cell receptor beta chains from one sample, sequenced in a study of shared clonotypes between healthy human individuals. TCRdb keeps only in-frame clones here, not all; method: immunoSEQ multiplex PCR. The sample lists about 320,000 clones; around 87% were seen once. The sequenced material came from memory CD8+ T cells sorted from blood. Subset described: CD45RO+ cells pooled with CCR7-negative TemRA cells. The receptors here all came from a man younger than 35 in good health.

The chain carries TRBV10-1 and TRBJ2-4; D call uncertain. Germline V CDR1 and CDR2: WNHNN, SYGVQD (reference sequence). V was clipped by 10 bases and J by 0 bases, with 16 bases between them. CDR3 length: 15 residues. The CDR3 region is CANPPGRLAKNIQYF. For the CDR3, the DNA is TGCGCCAACCCCCCGGGCCGGCTAGCCAAAAACATTCAGTACTTC.

The chain couples TRBV28 to TRBJ2-4; 7 bases are a match to TRBD1. The CDR3 loop spans 17 amino acids. The trim removed 2 bases at V and 0 bases at J, leaving 7 bases unmatched. The germline V gene encodes CDR1 MDHEN and CDR2 SYDVKM. CDR3 protein: CASSLPTGVGAKNIQYF. The CDR3 DNA reads as TGTGCCAGCAGTTTACCCACAGGGGTGGGAGCCAAAAACATTCAGTACTTC.

The CDR3: CASSDEDRGPETQYF. CDR3 bases: TGCGCCAGCAGTGACGAGGACAGGGGGCCTGAGACCCAGTACTTC. This chain uses TRBV10-2 with TRBJ2-5, with 11 positions matching TRBD1. V lost 3 bases and J lost 5; bases outside the gene matches: 5. This CDR3 has 15 residues. Germline CDR1 WSHSY, CDR2 SAAADI.

Ten or more counts support this clone. The V and J genes are TRBV5-1 and TRBJ2-1, with 8 bases lining up with TRBD2. This CDR3 contains 15 residues. Germline V gene sequence: CDR1 SGHRS, CDR2 YFSETQ. V was clipped by 4 bases and J by 5 bases; unmatched bases: 8. CDR3 in amino acids: CASSLGTSGDNEQFF. CDR3 DNA: TGCGCCAGCAGCCTAGGAACTAGCGGCGACAATGAGCAGTTCTTC.

V and J are TRBV5-6 and TRBJ2-7, with a possible D match to TRBD1 (5 bases). CDR1 and CDR2 (germline): SGHDT, YYEEEE. The CDR3 extends over 14 amino acids. V was pared by 0 bases and J by 3 bases, with 10 bases between. DNA for the CDR3: TGTGCCAGCAGCTTGGCACAGGCTTTCTACGAGCAGTACTTC. Its translation: CASSLAQAFYEQYF.

Comments on this clone: The sample holds other DNA sequences that translate to the same CDR3. This sequence joins TRBV4-3 and TRBJ1-4, with D unclear. The CDR3 is 15 residues long. The germline V gene encodes CDR1 LGHNA and CDR2 YSLEER. V was pared by 4 bases and J by 0 bases, with 9 bases between. The chain's CDR3 is CASSPTFATNEKLFF. In DNA, the CDR3 is TGCGCCAGCAGCCCGACTTTCGCAACTAATGAAAAACTGTTTTTT.

The chain recombines TRBV4-1 with TRBJ2-7; D remains unclear. CDR3 length: 14 amino acids. With 0 bases removed from V and 2 bases from J, the gap between germline ends came to 8 bases. Germline-derived CDR1 and CDR2 are MGHRA and YSYEKL. The CDR3 DNA is TGCGCCAGCAGCCAAGAGGGGTTAACCTACGAGCAGTACTTC. It translates to CASSQEGLTYEQYF.

The CDR3 loop is CASSQLQETQYF. The CDR3 DNA is TGTGCCAGCAGCCAGCTGCAAGAGACCCAGTACTTC. The chain carries TRBV7-9 and TRBJ2-5; D is ambiguous. CDR3 length equals 12 residues. Trimming took 5 bases from V and 2 from J, leaving 6 bases between them. Germline CDR1 reads SEHNR; CDR2 reads FQNEAQ (reference sequence).

This chain joins TRBV5-1 and TRBJ2-5; D is uncertain. Germline V gene data show CDR1 as SGHRS and CDR2 as YFSETQ. This CDR3 contains 13 residues. The V and J ends lost 0 bases and 4 bases respectively, with 7 bases between them. Written as DNA, the CDR3 is TGCGCCAGCAGCTTGGTGCTAGGAGAGACCCAGTACTTC. Its protein product is CASSLVLGETQYF.

The CDR3 loop is CASSQETGGNTIYF. The CDR3 DNA reads as TGTGCCAGCAGCCAAGAAACTGGCGGAAACACCATATATTTT. This chain joins TRBV4-2 and TRBJ1-3, with D hard to call. Germline loops: CDR1 LGHNA, CDR2 YNFKEQ. This CDR3 has 14 amino acids. Trimming stripped 0 bases from V and 4 bases from J, with 7 bases between.

CDR3 sequence reads: CSVNSRDRGHEQYF. The CDR3 coding sequence is TGCAGCGTTAACTCCCGGGACAGGGGACACGAGCAGTACTTC. The gene calls are TRBV29-1 and TRBJ2-7, with 10 bases aligning to TRBD1. The CDR3 totals 14 residues. V gave up 5 bases and J gave up 5 bases; unmatched junction bases: 9. Germline V gene data show CDR1 as SQVTM and CDR2 as ANQGSEA.

A note on this clone: The same CDR3 arises from other DNA sequences in this sample as well. The rearrangement uses TRBV7-9 and TRBJ1-2; a possible D gene is TRBD1 (5 bases). Germline V gene lookup returns CDR1 SEHNR and CDR2 FQNEAQ (reference sequence). This CDR3 has 14 amino acids. Trimming pared 5 bases from V and 4 bases from J, leaving 14 bases between. CDR3 nucleotides: TGTGCCAGCAGCCCAACAGGACTATCCTATGGCTACACCTTC. Translation: CASSPTGLSYGYTF.

The CDR3 loop is CASSILGQTGEQYF. The CDR3 nucleotides read TGTGCCAGTAGTATCTTGGGCCAGACAGGCGAGCAGTACTTC. The V gene is TRBV19, the J gene TRBJ2-7, with a possible D match to TRBD1 (6 bases). V was trimmed by 3 bases and J by 6 bases, leaving 15 bases between them. Germline lookup yields CDR1 LNHDA and CDR2 SQIVND (reference sequence). The CDR3 loop spans 14 amino acids.

Written as DNA, the CDR3 is TGTGCCAGCTCGACCCGGGGTGATCAGCCCCAGCATTTT. This codes for CASSTRGDQPQHF. This rearrangement joins TRBV18 to TRBJ1-5; D gene ambiguous. The V end was cut by 6 bases, the J end by 5 bases, with 11 bases between. Germline CDR1 KGHSH, CDR2 LQKENI. There are 13 residues in the CDR3.

The rearrangement joins TRBV5-4 to TRBJ1-2; 9 bases match TRBD1. CDR3 length equals 15 residues. The trim removed 6 bases at V and 3 bases at J, leaving 9 bases unmatched. CDR1 is SGHNT and CDR2 is YYREEE in the germline V gene (reference sequence). CDR3 in amino acids: CASNPAGQGHYGYTF. The CDR3 bases are TGTGCCAGCAACCCGGCGGGACAGGGCCACTATGGCTACACCTTC.

This clone occurred many times. The rearrangement uses TRBV7-9 and TRBJ2-1; TRBD2 matches 8 bases. Germline V gene data show CDR1 as SEHNR and CDR2 as FQNEAQ (reference sequence). CDR3 length: 16 residues. V was clipped by 4 bases and J by 0 bases; unmatched bases: 5. CDR3 in amino acids: CASSSRAGVSYNEQFF. In DNA form, the CDR3 reads TGTGCCAGCAGCTCTAGAGCGGGAGTCTCCTACAATGAGCAGTTCTTC. Combining the CDR3 with reference TRBV7-9 and TRBJ2-1 gives the whole variable domain DTGVSQNPRHKITKRGQNVTFRCDPISEHNRLYWYRQTLGQGPEFLTYFQNEAQLEKSRLLSDRFSAERPKGSFSTLEIQRTEQGDSAMYLCASSSRAGVSYNEQFFGPGTRLTVL.

V and J are TRBV4-1 and TRBJ1-1; tentatively, D is TRBD1 (6 bases). The CDR3 consists of 13 residues. Germline assignment: CDR1 MGHRA and CDR2 YSYEKL. The V gene lost 6 bases and the J gene lost 4 bases, with 12 bases spanning the gap. Written as DNA, the CDR3 is TGCGCCAGCAGTCACAGGGTTCTCACTGAAGCTTTCTTT. It codes for CASSHRVLTEAFF.

This sequence joins TRBV20-1 and TRBJ2-3, with unresolved D. CDR3 length: 10 amino acids. V dropped 2 bases and J dropped 14 bases, with 11 bases sitting between them. CDR1 and CDR2 (germline): DFQATT, SNEGSKA (reference sequence). The CDR3 protein is CSARPPAVYF. The CDR3 DNA follows: TGCAGTGCTAGACCCCCGGCGGTGTATTTT.

By share, this clone counts as medium-sized. The gene calls are TRBV30 and TRBJ2-5, with D perhaps being TRBD1 or TRBD2 (5 bases each). The CDR3 is made up of 13 amino acids. Germline assignment: CDR1 GTSNPN and CDR2 SVGIG (reference sequence). V lost 5 bases to trimming and J lost 2 bases, with 12 bases between them. Written as DNA, the CDR3 is TGTGCCTGGGACGGGGACGGGCAAGAGACCCAGTACTTC. The encoded protein is CAWDGDGQETQYF.

The V and J genes are TRBV11-2 and TRBJ2-5; 7 bases map to TRBD2. The CDR3 extends over 18 amino acids. After removal of 0 bases from V and 5 bases from J, the junction contained 15 bases not matched to a gene. CDR1 is SGHAT, CDR2 FQNNGV, per germline. The chain's CDR3 is CASSLDGDLAGEGETQYF. CDR3 DNA: TGTGCCAGCAGCTTAGATGGTGATCTGGCGGGGGAAGGGGAGACCCAGTACTTC. Full variable domain (remainder filled in from reference TRBV11-2 and TRBJ2-5): EAGVAQSPRYKIIEKRQSVAFWCNPISGHATLYWYQQILGQGPKLLIQFQNNGVVDDSQLPKDRFSAERLKGVDSTLKIQPAKLEDSAVYLCASSLDGDLAGEGETQYFGPGTRLLVL.